This entry is about one T cell receptor beta chain. This clonotype was counted at least ten times. It lacks a known antigen. Base-call qualities are not available, and no considerably larger clone is one nucleotide away. Libraries were prepared through PCR. Data came from an Illumina HiSeq 2500. TCR library preparation used molecular barcoding, with unique molecular identifiers applied to normalize quantification of the TCRbeta repertoire. In-frame beta chains were kept once TCRdb had trimmed the public reads at Q25 with fastp and called clones with MiXCR. All rows with the same CDR3 protein become a single entry with the most common DNA and genes. The sample data list roughly 590,000 distinct CDR3 sequences, and approximately 17% of these were observed just once. Of the sample, about 1.1% falls within the top ten clones. Between the V and J ends, shortened by 7 bases and 4 bases respectively, the junction contains 17 bases. The cysteine opens and the phenylalanine closes a CDR3 of 14 amino acids. The only DNA kept is the CDR3, 42 bases in frame from the first base. According to the germline V gene, CDR1 reads SGHTA and CDR2 reads FQGNSA.

The sample belongs to a study of T-cell reconstitution after alpha-beta-depleted transplantation in children (dated by TCRdb to about 2016). Study-level background: Using TCR repertoire profiling, the study followed T-cell immune reconstitution in a quantitative way in children after TCRalphabeta/CD19-depleted allogeneic hematopoietic cell transplantation.

This material consisted of PBMCs from the stem cell graft donor, taken from the stem cell graft. The receptor comes from a human donor who donated a stem cell graft to a child with acute myeloid leukemia. The chain uses TRBV7-2 and TRBJ2-7, with a tentative D gene TRBD1 over 6 matching bases. The CDR3 amino acid sequence is: CASTLGAGPYEQYF. The sequenced DNA is TGTGCCAGCACCTTGGGGGCCGGACCATACGAGCAGTACTTC.